This TCR beta chain was captured in a study of cytomegalovirus exposure and HLA in healthy donors. Whole-study findings and limits: Later analysis indicated greater clonal expansion among HLA-associated TCR beta chains than among equally common other chains.

J gave up 6 bases and V 1 base, and 12 bases lay outside the gene matches. There are 16 residues in the CDR3. Germline CDR1 and CDR2: SGHNT and YYREEE (reference sequence). Nominally healthy donors were sampled, though unrecorded immune exposures were likely. The PCR ran on 60 Vbeta and 13 Jbeta primers. Clones were sequenced by immunoSEQ multiplex PCR, and TCRdb holds only the in-frame ones, with some missing. The data show over 130,000 clones, 88% seen once. Notes on this clone: The antigen is unknown.

The gene calls are TRBV5-4 and TRBJ1-2; the match to TRBD1 covers 7 bases. The sequence was obtained from a middle-aged woman in good health and CMV-seronegative. The sample comprised PBMCs. As DNA, the CDR3 is TGTGCCAGCAGCTTGTTTGTCGGAGGGGGCGGGGATGGCTACACCTTC. It encodes CASSLFVGGGGDGYTF.